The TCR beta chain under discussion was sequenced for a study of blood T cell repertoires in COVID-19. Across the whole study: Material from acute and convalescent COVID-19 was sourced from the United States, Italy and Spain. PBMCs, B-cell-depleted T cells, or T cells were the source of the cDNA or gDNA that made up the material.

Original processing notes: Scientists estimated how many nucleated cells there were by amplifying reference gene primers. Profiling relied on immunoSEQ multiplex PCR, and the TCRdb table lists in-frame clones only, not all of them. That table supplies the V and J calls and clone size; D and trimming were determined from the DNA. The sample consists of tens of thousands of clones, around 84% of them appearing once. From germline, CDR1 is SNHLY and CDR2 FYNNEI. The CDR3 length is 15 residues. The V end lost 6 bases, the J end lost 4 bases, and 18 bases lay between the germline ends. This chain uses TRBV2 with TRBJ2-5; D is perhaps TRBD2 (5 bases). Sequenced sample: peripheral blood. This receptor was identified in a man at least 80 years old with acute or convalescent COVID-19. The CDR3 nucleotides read TGTGCCAGCAGGTCCCTAGCAATAGTTAGAGAGACCCAGTACTTC. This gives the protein CASRSLAIVRETQYF.